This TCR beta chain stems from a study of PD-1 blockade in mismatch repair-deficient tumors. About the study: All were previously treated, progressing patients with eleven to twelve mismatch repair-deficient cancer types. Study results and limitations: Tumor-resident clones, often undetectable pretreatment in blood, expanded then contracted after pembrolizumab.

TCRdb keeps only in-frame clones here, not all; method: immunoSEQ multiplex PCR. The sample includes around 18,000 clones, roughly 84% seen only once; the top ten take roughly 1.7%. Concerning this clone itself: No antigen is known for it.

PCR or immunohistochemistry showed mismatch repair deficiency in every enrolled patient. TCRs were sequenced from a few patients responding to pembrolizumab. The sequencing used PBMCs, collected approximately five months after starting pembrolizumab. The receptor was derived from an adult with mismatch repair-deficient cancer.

The CDR3 loop reads CASSVSVASGIGELFF. The CDR3 region has the DNA TGTGCCAGCAGCGTATCCGTCGCTAGCGGGATAGGGGAGCTGTTTTTT. The chain recombines TRBV9 with TRBJ2-2, with 9 bases fitting TRBD2. The V segment lost 1 base and the J segment 8 bases; nucleotides outside the gene matches: 9. The CDR3 length is 16 residues. The germline gives CDR1 SGDLS, CDR2 YYNGEE.